The rows below give T cell receptor beta chains drawn from one sample of a study of human T cells and chemical hapten exposure. In TCRdb, the RACE reads were re-called with MiXCR into one record per CDR3 protein. This sample has under 200,000 distinct CDR3 sequences, with around 15% found just once. The specimen was whole blood, collected in connection with sensitization to the hapten diphenylcyclopropenone (DPC). These receptor sequences come from a woman aged 25 to 45 with alopecia areata. Some clones in this sample may be carry-over from other donors' samples. Each CDR3 is given with its conserved first and last residue. D genes are given only for firm matches. The size entry is marked missing in some rows and otherwise reads once, few, many or a size class.

-,TRBV9,-,TRBJ2-7,15,CASSVGYRSSYEQYF,TGTGCCAGCAGCGTAGGATACAGGAGCTCCTACGAGCAGTACTTC
-,TRBV9,few,TRBJ2-6,16,CASSVGHGSGANVLTF,TGTGCCAGCAGCGTGGGACATGGCTCTGGGGCCAACGTCCTGACTTTC
-,TRBV20-1,many,TRBJ1-6,14,CSAPPTGLDSPLHF,TGCAGTGCTCCACCCACAGGGTTGGATTCACCCCTCCACTTT
TRBD1,TRBV28,few,TRBJ1-5,15,CASLPLDRRNQPQHF,TGTGCCAGCCTACCATTGGACAGGCGCAATCAGCCCCAGCATTTT
TRBD1,TRBV18,few,TRBJ2-7,18,CASSPNSPGQGAGYEQYF,TGTGCCAGCTCACCAAACTCGCCTGGACAGGGGGCGGGGTACGAGCAGTACTTC
TRBD2,TRBV5-1,-,TRBJ2-1,14,CASSLGLADNEQFF,TGCGCCAGCAGCTTGGGACTAGCGGACAATGAGCAGTTCTTC
-,TRBV3-1,many,TRBJ2-7,12,CASSQGANEQYF,TGTGCCAGCAGCCAAGGAGCAAACGAGCAGTACTTC
-,TRBV29-1,-,TRBJ2-7,14,CSGGGSGHSYEQYF,TGCAGCGGCGGGGGTTCGGGACATTCCTACGAGCAGTACTTC
TRBD1,TRBV25-1,many,TRBJ1-4,15,CASSLGTGVYEKLFF,TGTGCCAGCAGTCTAGGGACAGGGGTATACGAAAAACTGTTTTTT
TRBD1,TRBV3-1,few,TRBJ1-4,15,CASSQVGQGRGKLFF,TGTGCCAGCAGCCAAGTCGGACAGGGCCGCGGAAAACTGTTTTTT
-,TRBV6-6,-,TRBJ2-6,15,CASRVDASGANVLTF,TGTGCCAGCAGAGTGGATGCGTCTGGGGCCAACGTCCTGACTTTC
-,TRBV18,-,TRBJ1-4,17,CASTEMDGTATNEKLFF,TGTGCCAGCACCGAGATGGACGGAACCGCAACTAATGAAAAACTGTTTTTT
-,TRBV12-3/TRBV12-4,-,TRBJ1-1,13,CASSLIGYTEAFF,TGTGCCAGCAGTTTAATCGGGTACACTGAAGCTTTCTTT
-,TRBV4-1,once,TRBJ2-7,16,CASSPSRGHDSYEQYF,TGCGCCAGCAGCCCGTCCCGGGGACACGACTCCTACGAGCAGTACTTC
-,TRBV10-3,few,TRBJ2-5,13,CAISPGLEETQYF,TGTGCCATCAGTCCGGGGTTGGAGGAGACCCAGTACTTC
-,TRBV20-1,many,TRBJ2-7,14,CSAREEGNIYEQYF,TGCAGTGCTAGAGAAGAAGGGAATATCTACGAGCAGTACTTC
TRBD2,TRBV11-2,few,TRBJ2-3,15,CASRKPGLAYSTQYF,TGTGCCAGCAGGAAACCCGGACTAGCCTATTCTACGCAGTATTTT
TRBD1,TRBV4-1,few,TRBJ1-1,15,CASRPGQGADTEAFF,TGCGCCAGTCGGCCGGGACAGGGGGCGGACACTGAAGCTTTCTTT
-,TRBV6-6,-,TRBJ2-1,13,CASSYMTGSGQFF,TGTGCCAGCAGTTACATGACTGGCTCTGGGCAGTTCTTC
TRBD2,TRBV18,many,TRBJ2-1,16,CASSPPGLAGGREQFF,TGTGCCAGCTCACCACCTGGACTAGCGGGGGGTCGGGAGCAGTTCTTC
-,TRBV20-1,-,TRBJ2-7,12,CSAPVGVGEQYF,TGCAGTGCCCCTGTCGGGGTTGGCGAGCAGTACTTC
-,TRBV5-6,-,TRBJ2-3,16,CASSLVDYRSADTQYF,TGTGCCAGCAGCCTGGTGGACTACCGAAGCGCAGATACGCAGTATTTT
TRBD2,TRBV4-2,few,TRBJ2-1,16,CASSQRASGPRGEQFF,TGTGCCAGCAGCCAAAGGGCTAGCGGCCCTCGGGGGGAGCAGTTCTTC
TRBD2,TRBV6-5,few,TRBJ2-7,16,CASSYRGLASRDEQYF,TGTGCCAGCAGTTACCGCGGACTAGCGTCCAGGGACGAGCAGTACTTC
-,TRBV20-1,-,TRBJ2-1,13,CSARRPVANEQFF,TGCAGTGCTAGAAGACCCGTCGCAAATGAGCAGTTCTTC
-,TRBV9,-,TRBJ2-2,17,CASSVAGGGSHTGELFF,TGTGCCAGCAGCGTAGCAGGAGGAGGGTCCCACACCGGGGAGCTGTTTTTT
-,TRBV5-1,few,TRBJ2-7,12,CASSTDGAEQYF,TGCGCCAGCAGTACGGACGGAGCCGAGCAGTACTTC
-,TRBV3-1,few,TRBJ1-1,13,CASSLFEGFEAFF,TGTGCCAGCAGCCTTTTTGAGGGATTCGAAGCTTTCTTT
-,TRBV29-1,-,TRBJ2-5,16,CSVDGPLLSREETQYF,TGCAGCGTTGATGGTCCACTATTAAGCCGGGAGGAGACCCAGTACTTC
TRBD1,TRBV6-5,-,TRBJ1-1,15,CASSPRDRGLPEAFF,TGTGCCAGCAGTCCGAGGGACAGGGGGCTCCCTGAAGCTTTCTTT
-,TRBV6-2/TRBV6-3,-,TRBJ2-1,13,CASTERGANEQFF,TGTGCCAGCACCGAAAGGGGAGCTAATGAGCAGTTCTTC
-,TRBV6-5,-,TRBJ2-2,15,CASMGSQGNTGELFF,TGTGCCAGCATGGGGTCACAGGGGAACACCGGGGAGCTGTTTTTT
-,TRBV7-8,-,TRBJ1-4,16,CASSRGRVLSAEKLFF,TGTGCCAGCAGCCGCGGCAGGGTTCTCTCGGCAGAAAAACTGTTTTTT
TRBD1,TRBV7-2,-,TRBJ2-7,14,CASSRWGDREEQYF,TGTGCCAGCAGCCGCTGGGGGGACAGGGAGGAGCAGTACTTC
-,TRBV29-1,-,TRBJ2-1,14,CSVEEGMTINEQFF,TGCAGCGTTGAGGAGGGTATGACCATCAATGAGCAGTTCTTC
-,TRBV7-9,few,TRBJ1-1,15,CASRKTAGLGTEAFF,TGTGCCAGCAGAAAAACCGCAGGGTTAGGTACTGAAGCTTTCTTT
TRBD1,TRBV10-3,few,TRBJ1-1,13,CAIRTGQDTEAFF,TGTGCCATCAGGACGGGACAGGACACTGAAGCTTTCTTT
TRBD1,TRBV12-3/TRBV12-4,few,TRBJ1-3,16,CASSSRDRVIGNTIYF,TGTGCCAGCAGCTCCCGCGACAGGGTGATTGGAAACACCATATATTTT
TRBD2,TRBV6-2/TRBV6-3,few,TRBJ2-1,13,CASSRPGRGEQFF,TGTGCCAGCAGTCGGCCAGGGAGGGGTGAGCAGTTCTTC
-,TRBV9,few,TRBJ1-6,13,CASSPQVDSPLHF,TGTGCCAGCAGCCCGCAGGTCGATTCACCCCTCCACTTT
-,TRBV24-1,-,TRBJ2-1,11,CATSGRGEQFF,TGTGCCACCAGTGGTAGGGGTGAGCAGTTCTTC
TRBD1,TRBV12-5,-,TRBJ2-3,14,CASDSGQPTDTQYF,TGTGCTAGTGACTCGGGACAGCCCACAGATACGCAGTATTTT
-,TRBV7-2,-,TRBJ2-5,15,CASTPQQGMAETQYF,TGTGCCAGCACCCCCCAGCAGGGGATGGCCGAGACCCAGTACTTC
TRBD1,TRBV18,-,TRBJ2-7,15,CASSSGQGRSYEQYF,TGTGCCAGCTCATCCGGACAGGGACGATCCTACGAGCAGTACTTC
-,TRBV7-2,-,TRBJ2-2,15,CASSPRPGNTGELFF,TGTGCCAGCAGTCCCCGGCCGGGAAACACCGGGGAGCTGTTTTTT
-,TRBV4-2,-,TRBJ1-5,13,CASSQGIHQPQHF,TGTGCCAGCAGCCAAGGAATACATCAGCCCCAGCATTTT
-,TRBV12-3/TRBV12-4,-,TRBJ1-6,15,CASSLALEGFSPLHF,TGTGCCAGCAGTTTAGCGCTGGAGGGTTTCTCACCCCTCCACTTT
TRBD1,TRBV6-2/TRBV6-3,few,TRBJ1-6,16,CASSYTWTGNNSPLHF,TGTGCCAGCAGTTACACCTGGACAGGGAACAATTCACCCCTCCACTTT
-,TRBV30,-,TRBJ1-2,14,CAWSPFGTVYGYTF,TGTGCCTGGAGTCCCTTCGGGACGGTCTATGGCTACACCTTC
TRBD1,TRBV7-9,few,TRBJ2-7,14,CASSPDRALYEQYF,TGTGCCAGCAGCCCCGACAGGGCCCTCTACGAGCAGTACTTC
TRBD2,TRBV20-1,few,TRBJ2-2,17,CSARDPTSGASTGELFF,TGCAGTGCTAGAGACCCTACTAGCGGGGCCTCCACCGGGGAGCTGTTTTTT